These T cell receptor beta chains were read from a single sample in a study of cytomegalovirus exposure and HLA in healthy donors. Method: immunoSEQ multiplex PCR; TCRdb's copy keeps in-frame clones and lacks some. This repertoire shows about 140,000 clones, roughly 86% found once; its top ten account for 0.51%. The sequenced sample was PBMCs. These receptors all come from a woman in her 40s in good health and CMV-seronegative. Each CDR3 is given with its conserved first and last residue. A D gene is named only where the DNA matches it firmly. Clone size appears in some rows only: once, few, many, or a class for an expanded clone.

clone size	D gene	V gene	J gene	CDR3 DNA	CDR3 protein
-	-	TRBV11-3	TRBJ2-6	TGTGCCAGCACCTCCCCTGGGGCCAACGTCCTGACTTTC	CASTSPGANVLTF
-	-	TRBV5-1	TRBJ2-7	TGCGCCAGCAGCTTGGCGGCCGGGGGAGTTTCCTACGAGCAGTACTTC	CASSLAAGGVSYEQYF
-	TRBD2	TRBV7-2	TRBJ2-7	TGTGCCAGCAGCTTAGGGGGACTAGTTACCGTCTACGAGCAGTACTTC	CASSLGGLVTVYEQYF
-	-	TRBV7-9	TRBJ2-2	TGTGCCAGCAGCTTGTGGCCAGGGGCAACCGGGGAGCTGTTTTTT	CASSLWPGATGELFF
-	TRBD1	TRBV5-8	TRBJ2-7	TGTGCCAGCAGCCTGATGACAGGGACCTACGAGCAGTACTTC	CASSLMTGTYEQYF
-	TRBD2	TRBV7-9	TRBJ2-5	TGTGCCAGCAGCGCCAGGGCGGGAGTAGAGACCCAGTACTTC	CASSARAGVETQYF
-	-	TRBV11-3	TRBJ1-4	TGTGCCAGCAGCAATCAGGGGTTGGGAGAAAAACTGTTTTTT	CASSNQGLGEKLFF
-	-	TRBV19	TRBJ1-2	TGTGCCAGCTCGACACCAAACTATGGCTACACCTTC	CASSTPNYGYTF
-	-	TRBV7-9	TRBJ2-6	TGTGCCAGCAGCTTACAGGGTCTGGGGGCCAACGTCCTGACTTTC	CASSLQGLGANVLTF
once	TRBD2	TRBV6-1	TRBJ2-5	TGTGCCAGCAGTGCGGGACTAGCGGCCATCATAGGGACCCAGTACTTC	CASSAGLAAIIGTQYF
few	TRBD2	TRBV5-4	TRBJ2-6	TGTGCCAGCAGCTTGGTGGGGGGGTCTGGGGCCAACGTCCTGACTTTC	CASSLVGGSGANVLTF
-	TRBD1	TRBV11-1	TRBJ2-1	TGTGCCAGCAGGTCGGGACAGGGGGACAATGAGCAGTTCTTC	CASRSGQGDNEQFF
-	TRBD2	TRBV5-5	TRBJ2-1	TGTGCCAGCAGCTTTGGGGGGACTAGCGGGAGGGGAGGGCAGTTCTTC	CASSFGGTSGRGGQFF
-	-	TRBV5-1	TRBJ2-6	TGCGCCAGCGGAGGGGACCTGTCCGGGGCCAACGTCCTGACTTTC	CASGGDLSGANVLTF
-	TRBD1	TRBV4-1	TRBJ1-5	TGCGCCAGCAGCCATCAGGACAGGGTCGGTCAGCCCCAGCATTTT	CASSHQDRVGQPQHF
-	-	TRBV5-6	TRBJ2-5	TGTGCCAGCAGCCCCCAGGGGCAGGCCTGGGAGACCCAGTACTTC	CASSPQGQAWETQYF
-	-	TRBV13	TRBJ2-7	TGTGCCAGCAGCTTTGGACGGGGTCTTCACGAGCAGTACTTC	CASSFGRGLHEQYF
-	TRBD1	TRBV5-6	TRBJ1-2	TGTGCCAGCAGCGACAACAGGGGGGCGGGCTACACCTTC	CASSDNRGAGYTF
-	-	TRBV5-8	TRBJ2-7	TGTGCCAGCAGCTTGGTAGGCAGGACCTACGAGCAGTACTTC	CASSLVGRTYEQYF
-	TRBD1	TRBV10-3	TRBJ1-2	TGTGCCATCAGTGGCTCGGGACAGGGGTATGGCTACACCTTC	CAISGSGQGYGYTF